One and the same sample provided the 25 T cell receptor beta chains below, sequenced in a study of radiation and T cells in renal cell carcinoma. Treatment in this sample: treatment-naive control, cytoreductive nephrectomy. Assay: immunoSEQ multiplex PCR; the TCRdb copy retains only in-frame clones and omits some. The table records more than 15,000 clones, around three fifths of them present only once. The source was tumor tissue, collected from a patient whose treatment was nephrectomy without radiotherapy. The receptor source for this set is a man aged 45 to 65 with renal cell carcinoma.

The rearrangement uses TRBV4-3 and TRBJ1-4; D gene ambiguous. Germline CDR1 and CDR2: LGHNA and YSLEER. This CDR3 region has 15 residues. V was cut by 0 bases and J by 8 bases, with 13 bases left in between. The CDR3 reads CASSQDTWLLEKLFF. In DNA, the CDR3 is TGCGCCAGCAGCCAAGACACATGGCTACTGGAAAAACTGTTTTTT.

This chain joins TRBV10-3 and TRBJ2-1; 9 bases match TRBD1. CDR3 length: 14 residues. V gave up 2 bases and J gave up 8 bases; unmatched junction bases: 4. Per the germline V gene, CDR1 is ENHRY and CDR2 is SYGVKD. Here the CDR3 DNA reads TGTGCCATCAGTGAGGGGACAGGGATCGATGAGCAGTTCTTC. This sequence encodes CAISEGTGIDEQFF.

J is TRBJ2-1 and V is TRBV14; D may correspond to TRBD1 or TRBD2 (5 bases each). V was trimmed by 4 bases and J by 3 bases, leaving 10 bases between them. Germline assignment: CDR1 SGHDN and CDR2 FVKESK. The CDR3 is 14 amino acids. CDR3 loop: CASSPRDGYNEQFF. CDR3 bases: TGTGCCAGCAGCCCCCGGGACGGCTACAATGAGCAGTTCTTC.

This chain links TRBV6-1 with TRBJ1-2; no reliable D call. V lost 1 base to trimming and J lost 7 bases, with 10 bases between them. The germline V gene has CDR1 MNHNS and CDR2 SASEGT. The CDR3 is made up of 13 amino acids. CDR3 in amino acids: CASSEGFGIGYTF. DNA for the CDR3: TGTGCCAGCAGTGAAGGGTTCGGGATTGGCTACACCTTC.

The V and J genes are TRBV4-1 and TRBJ2-2; the D is unclear. Per germline, CDR1 MGHRA and CDR2 YSYEKL. CDR3 length: 17 amino acids. V was clipped by 0 bases and J by 5 bases, with 16 bases between them. Here the CDR3 DNA reads TGCGCCAGCAGCCAAGAGGTGGTAGTTTTTTGGACCGGGGAGCTGTTTTTT. Residues: CASSQEVVVFWTGELFF.

The chain recombines TRBV19 with TRBJ1-1; D is unresolved. CDR1 is LNHDA, CDR2 SQIVND, per germline (reference sequence). This CDR3 comprises 16 residues. V lost 4 bases to trimming and J lost 4 bases, with 19 bases between them. The CDR3 DNA reads TGTGCCAGTAGTAATTTTTTGGTAAATAGTGGCACTGAAGCTTTCTTT. It yields the protein CASSNFLVNSGTEAFF.

By share, this clone ranks as medium-sized. The V gene is TRBV7-6, the J gene TRBJ1-2, with D hard to call. Germline V CDR1 and CDR2: SGHVS, FNYEAQ. There are 16 residues in the CDR3. Trimming cost V 5 bases and J 4 bases, with 20 bases left between them. CDR3 amino acids: CASSPHDGESFYGYTF. The CDR3 bases are TGTGCCAGCAGCCCCCACGACGGGGAGAGTTTCTATGGCTACACCTTC.

This chain joins TRBV30 and TRBJ2-4; TRBD1 or TRBD2 may be the D gene (6 bases each). The V gene lost 0 bases and the J gene lost 7 bases, with 10 bases spanning the gap. The CDR3 is 13 amino acids. Germline V gene data show CDR1 as GTSNPN and CDR2 as SVGIG (reference sequence). The CDR3: CAWSVGGSNIQYF. The CDR3 bases are TGTGCCTGGAGTGTCGGGGGCTCGAACATTCAGTACTTC.

This chain links TRBV9 with TRBJ2-3; D is possibly TRBD1 (7 bases). There are 16 residues in the CDR3. V was clipped by 4 bases and J by 6 bases, with 21 bases between them. Germline assignment: CDR1 SGDLS and CDR2 YYNGEE. CDR3 amino acids: CASSPWGRGEVDTQYF. CDR3 coding DNA: TGTGCCAGCAGCCCCTGGGGCAGGGGGGAAGTTGATACGCAGTATTTT.

V is TRBV29-1 and J is TRBJ2-1, with 9 bases that match TRBD2. Unmatched junction bases numbered 21, after V lost 4 bases and J lost 8 bases. The CDR3 has 18 residues. Germline V gene sequence: CDR1 SQVTM, CDR2 ANQGSEA. CDR3 coding DNA: TGCAGCGTTGGAATTCTGACTAGCGGTACCCTAACGGGGTATGAGCAGTTCTTC. It encodes CSVGILTSGTLTGYEQFF.

The chain links TRBV5-1 to TRBJ2-5; either TRBD1 or TRBD2 may supply D (5 bases each). The CDR3 loop spans 14 amino acids. Germline CDR1 is SGHRS and CDR2 is YFSETQ. The V end was cut by 4 bases, the J end by 2 bases, with 12 bases between. CDR3 DNA sequence: TGCGCCAGCAGCGTGGGACCGACTCAAGAGACCCAGTACTTC. Its translation: CASSVGPTQETQYF. The entire variable domain, with the rest obtained from reference TRBV5-1 and TRBJ2-5, is as follows: KAGVTQTPRYLIKTRGQQVTLSCSPISGHRSVSWYQQTPGQGLQFLFEYFSETQRNKGNFPGRFSGRQFSNSRSEMNVSTLELGDSALYLCASSVGPTQETQYFGPGTRLLVL.

This clone was counted once. The gene calls are TRBV2 and TRBJ1-5; possibly TRBD1 for D (6 bases). The CDR3 runs 12 residues. The V end lost 10 bases, the J end lost 6 bases, and 13 bases lay between the germline ends. Germline V CDR1 and CDR2: SNHLY, FYNNEI. CDR3 region: CATQQGSQPQHF. The CDR3 DNA reads as TGTGCCACACAACAGGGTTCTCAGCCCCAGCATTTT.

The chain employs TRBV4-2 and TRBJ2-1; 11 bases map to TRBD2. Germline values: CDR1 LGHNA, CDR2 YNFKEQ. V lost 0 bases to trimming and J lost 1 base; unmatched junction nucleotides: 8. CDR3 size: 19 residues. CDR3 DNA: TGTGCCAGCAGCCAAGAATTGGGTAGCGGGAGGGTATCCTACAATGAGCAGTTCTTC. Protein: CASSQELGSGRVSYNEQFF.

The genes are TRBV4-3 and TRBJ2-5; the D gene is possibly TRBD1 (6 bases). The assigned J gene may be wrong: the sequence end matches TRBJ2-7 better. The CDR3 extends over 15 amino acids. From germline, CDR1 is LGHNA and CDR2 YSLEER. The chain's CDR3 is CASSREQGIEDEQYF. Written as DNA, the CDR3 is TGCGCCAGCAGCCGAGAACAGGGCATTGAAGACGAGCAGTACTTC.

The chain has TRBV7-8 and TRBJ2-7; possibly TRBD1 or TRBD2 for D (5 bases each). Trimming took off 5 bases at V and 0 bases at J, with 14 bases between the two ends. Germline CDR1 reads SGHVS; CDR2 reads FQNEAQ. The CDR3 is made up of 15 amino acids. The CDR3 loop is CASSPSGTVSYEQYF. CDR3 nucleotides: TGTGCCAGCAGCCCCTCCGGGACGGTCTCCTACGAGCAGTACTTC. The complete variable domain, with remaining parts taken from reference TRBV7-8 and TRBJ2-7, reads GAGVSQSPRYKVAKRGQDVALRCDPISGHVSLFWYQQALGQGPEFLTYFQNEAQLDKSGLPSDRFFAERPEGSVSTLKIQRTQQEDSAVYLCASSPSGTVSYEQYFGPGTRLTVT.

The CDR3 sequence: CASSFLNTGELFF. The CDR3 DNA is TGTGCCAGCAGCTTCCTGAACACCGGGGAGCTGTTTTTT. This chain links TRBV7-8 with TRBJ2-2; D call uncertain. Trimming pared 3 bases from V and 1 base from J, leaving 3 bases between. CDR3 length: 13 residues. The V gene's germline CDR1 is SGHVS and CDR2 FQNEAQ.

This chain links TRBV5-1 with TRBJ2-1; 12 bases line up with TRBD1. The germline V gene encodes CDR1 SGHRS and CDR2 YFSETQ. V lost 5 bases, J lost 6 bases, and 9 bases stayed unmatched. The CDR3 has 16 amino acids. The CDR3 spells CASSYLGTGGFNEQFF. The CDR3 bases are TGCGCCAGCAGTTACCTGGGGACAGGGGGCTTCAATGAGCAGTTCTTC.

The chain joins TRBV10-3 to TRBJ2-2; 8 nucleotides line up with TRBD1. The CDR3 totals 14 residues. The germline gives CDR1 ENHRY, CDR2 SYGVKD. The V gene end was trimmed by 3 bases and the J gene end by 7 bases; junction bases not matched to a gene: 4. CDR3 region: CAISERDRGGELFF. The CDR3 bases are TGTGCCATCAGTGAACGCGACAGGGGCGGGGAGCTGTTTTTT.

J is TRBJ2-5 and V is TRBV7-8, with 14 bases fitting TRBD2. Germline-derived CDR1 and CDR2 are SGHVS and FQNEAQ. V shed 6 bases and J 5 bases; nucleotides not matched to a gene: 5. CDR3 length: 15 residues. The CDR3 bases are TGTGCCAGCAGGCGACTAGCGGGAGGGCGGGAGACCCAGTACTTC. This codes for CASRRLAGGRETQYF.

This clone showed up just a few times. The J gene is TRBJ1-1, the V gene TRBV19; D is possibly TRBD1 (5 bases). With 7 bases removed from V and 5 bases from J, the gap between germline ends came to 14 bases. The CDR3 sequence is 13 residues long. Germline CDR1 is LNHDA and CDR2 is SQIVND (reference sequence). CDR3 amino acids: CASTLRVRTEAFF. The CDR3 nucleotides are TGTGCCAGTACCCTCAGGGTTCGGACTGAAGCTTTCTTT. The full variable domain, its missing parts supplied by reference TRBV19 and TRBJ1-1, is DGGITQSPKYLFRKEGQNVTLSCEQNLNHDAMYWYRQDPGQGLRLIYYSQIVNDFQKGDIAEGYSVSREKKESFPLTVTSAQKNPTAFYLCASTLRVRTEAFFGQGTRLTVV.

This clone was seen just once. This chain uses TRBV29-1 with TRBJ1-5; D unresolved. V lost 7 bases and J 1 base, leaving 11 bases between the germline ends. The CDR3 spans 13 residues. Germline CDR1 SQVTM, CDR2 ANQGSEA. The DNA for the CDR3 is TGCAGCGCAACTATGGGGAGCAATCAGCCCCAGCATTTT. This encodes CSATMGSNQPQHF.

The chain links TRBV18 to TRBJ2-7, with TRBD2 identical over 7 bases. The CDR3 totals 16 residues. V trimming: 3 bases; J trimming: 4 bases; junction bases outside the gene matches: 12. CDR1 and CDR2 (germline): KGHSH, LQKENI. The CDR3 DNA sequence: TGTGCCAGCTCACCCCGAGGGGCGGGAGCGTCGTACGAGCAGTACTTC. It is translated as CASSPRGAGASYEQYF.

This clone was detected only once. The chain couples TRBV18 to TRBJ1-4; D is perhaps TRBD1 (6 bases). Trimming cost V 3 bases and J 7 bases, with 18 bases left between them. Germline CDR1 reads KGHSH; CDR2 reads LQKENI. The CDR3 consists of 16 residues. Here the CDR3 DNA reads TGTGCCAGCTCACCGGTTCGGGGGGCGGAAGGTGAAAAACTGTTTTTT. Encoded protein: CASSPVRGAEGEKLFF.

The chain is built from TRBV5-1 and TRBJ2-2, with 7 bases matching TRBD2. In germline, CDR1 is SGHRS, CDR2 YFSETQ. CDR3 size: 14 residues. With 2 bases clipped from V and 3 bases from J, the junction kept 1 base outside the gene matches. The DNA of the CDR3 is TGCGCCAGCAGCTTTGCGGGAGACACCGGGGAGCTGTTTTTT. Its protein is CASSFAGDTGELFF.

The gene calls are TRBV5-1 and TRBJ1-1, with D maybe TRBD1 (6 bases). The CDR3 has 17 amino acids. Germline CDR1 is SGHRS and CDR2 is YFSETQ. Trimming left V 4 bases short and J 1 base short, with 20 bases between. DNA of the CDR3: TGCGCCAGCAGCCCACATCGCTCCGGGACACCGAACACTGAAGCTTTCTTT. It codes for CASSPHRSGTPNTEAFF.